One TCR beta chain is described in this entry. What this receptor recognizes is not known. There are no base qualities to consult, and no much larger clone falls within one base. In the germline V gene, CDR1 corresponds to MNHEY and CDR2 to SVGAGI. The CDR3 starts with the cysteine, ends with the phenylalanine, and has 14 residues. Just the 42-base CDR3 DNA is kept, in frame starting at base 1. V trim: 7 bases; J trim: 0 bases; unmatched bases: 6. The CDR3 regions of human TCRbeta chains were subjected to immunosequencing. As for the original processing: TCRs in the repertoires were matched against a reference library of SARS-CoV-2-specific TCRs that had been generated with the MIRA antigen-specificity platform. Breadth was defined as the fraction of unique TCRs that were SARS-CoV-2-associated. Depth was defined as the fraction of total T cells that were SARS-CoV-2-associated. Each spike-specific TCR was assigned to its reactive spike region and to a CD4 or CD8 class using the MIRA data. Log10-transformed breadth and depth values were compared by one-way ANOVA with Sidak's multiple comparisons tests. TCRdb provides this immuneACCESS table in a form limited to in-frame rearrangements. Some clones are lacking; in checked studies, under half of them reflect an unresolved V gene, and why the rest are absent is not known. The V and J calls and the clone size are those of that table, but D and trimming were determined from the DNA. The sample includes roughly 97,000 clones, with approximately 90% observed a single time. Of the sample, less than 3.5% is held by the ten largest clones.

The source of the sample is a study of T cell responses to AZD1222 COVID-19 vaccine (dated by TCRdb to 2020 to 2023). Turning to the overall study: AZD1222 recipients given second doses at about 4 weeks or at about 12 weeks were pooled, since spike-specific TCR depth and breadth were not found to differ between the two schedules. TCR sequencing was performed for more than 230 trial participants, of whom 200 to 220 were given two doses of AZD1222 and around 26 were given two doses of MenACWY control vaccine. Enrollment into the trials was organized by age into subgroups of 18-55, 56-69 and 70-plus years, and those subgroups contained roughly 150, 30 and 60 TCR-sequenced participants, respectively. The investigation overall reported the following: Reportedly, close to half of the unique spike-specific TCRs recognized epitopes lying outside the regions that are mutated in the B.1.351 and B.1.1.7 variants. The 56-69-year group was small, and its depth increase did not reach significance, likely because of low power. Conclusions about previously exposed vaccinees are limited, since just six AZD1222 recipients were seropositive for SARS-CoV-2 at baseline. Participants were mostly white British and included more females than males, and it was suggested by the authors that clonal diversity may have been underestimated. The vaccine-associated CD4 TCRs covered the entire spike protein, and the dominant responses fell in regions 160-218 and 743-854. No day 14 peak-response samples were available, so repertoires were characterized only after the peak T cell response. After two AZD1222 doses, both the breadth and the depth of spike-specific TCRs were significantly higher than at day 0 and than in MenACWY recipients.

The sample's time point label is to be understood as: baseline before first vaccination. Vaccinee samples came from UK trials COV001 and COV002, including a single-blind randomized controlled phase 2/3 trial of AZD1222 (ChAdOx1 nCoV-19) in healthy adults. Trial participant PBMC samples were collected at day 0 and day 28 after the second dose for TCRbeta chain sequencing. The sequence was obtained from an adult in good health. The source was peripheral blood, collected on day 0 of AZD1222 vaccination. The rearranged segments are TRBV6-5 and TRBJ2-7; 7 bases in between match TRBD2. The DNA sequence reads TGTGCCAGCACCCCCGGGGGGAACTCCTACGAGCAGTACTTC. Its translation is CASTPGGNSYEQYF.